This T cell receptor beta chain was recovered during a study of T cell clonotyping in hematopoietic cell transplantation. Turning to the study itself: Cytoreduction preceded collection of pretransplant recipient samples. Study-level findings and limits: Pathologically expanded recipient clonotypes increased progressively from day 30 to day 180 as diversity fell. No sorting was done, leaving CD4 and CD8 contributions mixed.

Time point described: recipient sample about 28 days before transplant, after cytoreduction. The table came from immunoSEQ multiplex PCR; TCRdb's copy has only in-frame clones and leaves some out. The sample records about 16,000 clones, 85% to 95% being singletons. Comment on this clone: Its target is not known.

Germline lookup yields CDR1 SQVTM and CDR2 ANQGSEA. The CDR3 consists of 19 residues. Trimming at V came to 1 base and at J to 0 bases, leaving 13 bases not matched to a gene. The specimen was peripheral blood mononuclear cells, collected before stem cell transplant. The receptor was isolated from a young man with biphenotypic leukemia. Some clones in this sample may be carry-over from other donors' samples. The chain has TRBV29-1 and TRBJ2-4; TRBD1 agrees at 9 bases. CDR3 bases: TGCAGCGTTGAAGCGATACCGGGACAGGGTCCTATAGCCAAAAACATTCAGTACTTC. This codes for CSVEAIPGQGPIAKNIQYF.